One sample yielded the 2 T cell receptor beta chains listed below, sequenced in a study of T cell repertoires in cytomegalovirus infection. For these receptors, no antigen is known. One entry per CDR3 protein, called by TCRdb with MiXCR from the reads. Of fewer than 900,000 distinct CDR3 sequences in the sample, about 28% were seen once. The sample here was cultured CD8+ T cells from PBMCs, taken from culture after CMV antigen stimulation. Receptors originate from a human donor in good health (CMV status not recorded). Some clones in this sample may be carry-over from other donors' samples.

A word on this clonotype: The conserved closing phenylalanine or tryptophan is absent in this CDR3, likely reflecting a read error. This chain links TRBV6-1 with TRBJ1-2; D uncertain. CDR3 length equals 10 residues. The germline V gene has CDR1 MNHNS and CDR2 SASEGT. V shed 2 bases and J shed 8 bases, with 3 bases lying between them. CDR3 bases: TGTGCCAGCAGTGAAAGGGGCTACACCATC. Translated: CASSERGYTI.

The chain's CDR3 is CASSYATVNTEAFF. CDR3 DNA sequence: TGTGCCAGCAGTTACGCAACAGTGAACACTGAAGCTTTCTTT. The gene calls are TRBV6-2 or TRBV6-3 and TRBJ1-1; no clear D gene. Between the trimmed V and J ends, which lost 2 bases and 0 bases, there was a span of 7 bases. The germline gives CDR1 MNHEY, CDR2 SVGEGT. The CDR3 extends over 14 amino acids.